The entry below gives a single T cell receptor (beta chain) sequence along with its context. The antigen is undetermined. Germline and junction disagree at one end, which may indicate a read error. Isolation of CD4+ T cells took place after approximately 10 days of culture. Germline V gene data show CDR1 as SNHLY and CDR2 as FYNNEI. This CDR3 has 11 amino acids. This specimen comes from a study of vaccination effects on CD4 cells after COVID-19. This table comes from immunoSEQ multiplex PCR, and its TCRdb copy is limited to in-frame clones, with some not included. Of 40,000 or so clones in the sample, 65% to 85% were seen once.

The V gene is TRBV2, the J gene TRBJ2-4, with D perhaps matching TRBD1 (8 bases). This specimen consisted of CD4+ T cells from PBMCs cultured without peptide, obtained before COVID-19 vaccination. The receptor comes from a human donor who received a COVID-19 vaccine. The CDR3 DNA sequence: TGTGCCAGCAGTGAAGGGACAGGGAGGGACTTC. This encodes CASSEGTGRDF.